The 5 T cell receptor beta chains presented below share a single source sample, sequenced in a study of PD-1 blockade in mismatch repair-deficient tumors. This table comes from immunoSEQ multiplex PCR, and its TCRdb copy is limited to in-frame clones, with some not included. The table lists about 110,000 clones, approximately 80% of them singletons. Here the sequenced sample was peripheral blood, taken roughly 60 weeks after starting pembrolizumab. The receptor set was obtained from an adult with mismatch repair-deficient cancer.

The CDR3 DNA is TGTGCCAGCAGCGCCCGACTAGCTGCGGAGACCCAGTACTTC. This codes for CASSARLAAETQYF. The genes are TRBV11-3 and TRBJ2-5; 7 bases line up with TRBD2. Germline assignment: CDR1 SGHNT and CDR2 YENEEA. The CDR3 totals 14 residues. V lost 5 bases and J lost 5; bases outside the gene matches: 8.

Details on this clone: Germline is not matched at one junction end, which may reflect a read error. The rearrangement uses TRBV28 and TRBJ2-7, with 8 bases identical to TRBD1. The CDR3 sequence is 14 residues long. Looked up from germline, CDR1 is MDHEN and CDR2 is SYDVKM. CDR3 sequence reads: CASTGDRLSSEQYF. The CDR3 coding sequence is TGTGCCAGCACTGGGGACAGGCTCTCCTCCGAGCAGTACTTC.

The chain has TRBV10-3 and TRBJ1-2; 10 nucleotides align to TRBD1. The J segment lost 4 bases and the V segment lost 10 bases, leaving 9 bases of the junction unmatched. The CDR3 extends over 14 amino acids. Germline V CDR1 and CDR2: ENHRY, SYGVKD. In DNA form, the CDR3 reads TGTGCCACCCGACAGGGGGCGGTCTCCTATGGCTACACCTTC. Amino acid sequence: CATRQGAVSYGYTF.

The V gene is TRBV9, the J gene TRBJ1-1; D unresolved. The CDR3 loop spans 15 amino acids. The ends were cut back, 4 bases at V and 0 bases at J, with 13 bases in the middle. Germline V gene sequence: CDR1 SGDLS, CDR2 YYNGEE. The CDR3 protein is CASSPGSIMNTEAFF. The CDR3, as DNA: TGTGCCAGCAGCCCAGGTAGTATCATGAACACTGAAGCTTTCTTT.

The chain is built from TRBV6-5 and TRBJ2-1; the match to TRBD2 covers 7 bases. Trimming took 2 bases from V and 5 from J; bases not matched to a gene: 9. The germline gives CDR1 MNHEY, CDR2 SVGAGI. This CDR3 is 16 amino acids long. This chain's CDR3 is CASSYVSGRTHNEQFF. The CDR3 region has the DNA TGTGCCAGCAGTTACGTCTCCGGGAGGACCCACAATGAGCAGTTCTTC.